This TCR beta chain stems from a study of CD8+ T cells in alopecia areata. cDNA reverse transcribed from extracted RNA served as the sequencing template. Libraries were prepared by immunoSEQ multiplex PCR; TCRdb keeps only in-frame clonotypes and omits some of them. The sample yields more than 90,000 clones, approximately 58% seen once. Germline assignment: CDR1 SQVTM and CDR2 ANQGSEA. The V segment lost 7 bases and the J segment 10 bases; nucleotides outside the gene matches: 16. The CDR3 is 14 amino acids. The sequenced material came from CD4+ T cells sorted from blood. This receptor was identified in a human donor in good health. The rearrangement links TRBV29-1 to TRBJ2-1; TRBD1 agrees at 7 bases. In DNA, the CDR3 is TGCAGCGCCCGACTGACAGGGACCTATACGGAGCAGTTCTTC. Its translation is CSARLTGTYTEQFF.